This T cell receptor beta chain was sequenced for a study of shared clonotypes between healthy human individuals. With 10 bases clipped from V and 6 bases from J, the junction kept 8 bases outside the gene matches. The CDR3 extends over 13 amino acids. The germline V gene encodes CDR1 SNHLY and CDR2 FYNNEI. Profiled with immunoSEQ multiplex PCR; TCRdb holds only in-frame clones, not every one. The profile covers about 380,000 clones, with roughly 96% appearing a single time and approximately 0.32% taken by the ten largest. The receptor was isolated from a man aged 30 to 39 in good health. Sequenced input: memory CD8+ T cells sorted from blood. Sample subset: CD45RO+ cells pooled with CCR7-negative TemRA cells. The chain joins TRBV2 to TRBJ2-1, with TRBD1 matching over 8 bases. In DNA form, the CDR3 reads TGTGCCACGGACCAGACAGGGGTCAATGAGCAGTTCTTC. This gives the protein CATDQTGVNEQFF.